This TCR beta chain was captured by sequencing in a study of response to subunit inactivated influenza vaccine. General observations from the study: Each seasonal influenza vaccination, the authors suggested, recruits few new T cells.

This clonotype has only a few counts. The antigen remains unidentified. V lost 7 bases to trimming and J lost 11 bases, with 20 bases between them. Per germline, CDR1 MNHNS and CDR2 SASEGT. This CDR3 has 13 residues. TCRdb called the RT-PCR reads again in MiXCR, with one record for every CDR3 protein. Counted here are over 150,000 distinct CDR3 sequences, approximately 9.2% occurring once; the ten biggest clones make up about a tenth. V is TRBV6-1 and J is TRBJ1-1; perhaps TRBD1 as D (5 bases). This receptor was identified in a man aged 50-59 years who received an inactivated influenza vaccine. Material: non-naive T cells sorted from PBMCs, obtained on the day of vaccination. CDR3 nucleotide sequence: TGTGCCAGCATACCCTACGGGGCAGGGAGGGCTTTCTTT. Residues: CASIPYGAGRAFF.